The 20 T cell receptor beta chains below come from one sample, sequenced in a study of blood T cells in healthy people across ages (dated by TCRdb to 2013 to 2016). The library came from 5' RACE. This sample was sequenced with an Illumina HiSeq 2500. A second PCR of 7 to 11 cycles was run with a J-beta primer mix and a sample-barcoded 5' primer. TCRdb reprocessed the public reads (quality trimming at Q25 with fastp, clone calling with MiXCR) and kept in-frame beta chains. All rows with the same CDR3 protein become a single entry with the most common DNA and genes. Here the sample has around 800,000 distinct CDR3 sequences; approximately 53% occur a single time. Jointly, the top ten make up about two fifths of the sample. Sequenced input: blood. The receptors were gathered from a man older than 75 in good health.

This clonotype was picked up a small number of times. The chain combines TRBV29-1 with TRBJ2-7; D perhaps matches TRBD1 (5 bases). Germline loops: CDR1 SQVTM, CDR2 ANQGSEA. The CDR3 is 12 amino acids. The germline V and J ends were trimmed by 4 bases and 1 base, with 8 bases remaining between them. Here the CDR3 reads CSVGQFSYEQYF. The CDR3 nucleotides are TGCAGCGTTGGACAGTTTTCCTACGAGCAGTACTTC.

This clonotype was picked up many times. The V gene is TRBV29-1, the J gene TRBJ2-5; a possible D gene is TRBD2 (6 bases). CDR3 size: 13 residues. In germline, CDR1 is SQVTM, CDR2 ANQGSEA. Trimming removed 3 bases from V and 4 bases from J, with 12 bases in between. This CDR3 is CSVEAGRRETQYF. DNA for the CDR3: TGCAGCGTTGAGGCGGGGCGAAGAGAGACCCAGTACTTC.

This clonotype was observed a few times. The chain combines TRBV20-1 with TRBJ2-2, with 7 bases aligning to TRBD2. Germline trimming cut 3 bases from V and 7 bases from J; bases unmatched to any gene: 14. The CDR3 is 16 amino acids. Per germline, CDR1 DFQATT and CDR2 SNEGSKA (reference sequence). For the CDR3, the DNA is TGCAGTGCTAGGAACTTCAGGGCGGGAGCTGGCGGGGAGCTGTTTTTT. It yields the protein CSARNFRAGAGGELFF.

This clonotype was observed once. The chain employs TRBV6-6 and TRBJ1-1; tentatively, D is TRBD1 (6 bases). The CDR3 loop spans 12 amino acids. Germline V lookup: CDR1 MNHNY, CDR2 SVGAGI (reference sequence). The V end lost 7 bases, the J end lost 5 bases, and 11 bases lay between the germline ends. The CDR3 spells CASIGTSTEAFF. The DNA of the CDR3 is TGTGCCAGCATCGGGACAAGTACTGAAGCTTTCTTT.

The chain carries TRBV2 and TRBJ2-7; the D gene is possibly TRBD1 (6 bases). Germline CDR1 SNHLY, CDR2 FYNNEI. This CDR3 comprises 13 residues. V gave up 10 bases and J gave up 3 bases, with 16 bases separating them. The CDR3 reads CAITRTANYEQYF. CDR3 nucleotides: TGTGCCATCACCAGGACAGCAAACTACGAGCAGTACTTC.

The chain couples TRBV12-3 or TRBV12-4 to TRBJ2-3; D gene ambiguous. The CDR3 loop spans 14 amino acids. The V end lost 10 bases, the J end lost 2 bases, and 16 bases lay between the germline ends. CDR3 residues: CATHPGSLTDTQYF. The CDR3 DNA sequence: TGTGCCACTCATCCGGGCAGTCTCACAGATACGCAGTATTTT.

The chain is built from TRBV19 and TRBJ2-7, with D unresolved. Germline V lookup: CDR1 LNHDA, CDR2 SQIVND (reference sequence). V was shortened by 6 bases and J by 3 bases, with 12 bases between the two germline ends. The CDR3 totals 13 residues. The CDR3 coding sequence is TGTGCCAGTAGCCCCGACCCCCGCTACGAGCAGTACTTC. Translated: CASSPDPRYEQYF.

The chain couples TRBV20-1 to TRBJ2-7; 7 nucleotides line up with TRBD1. Germline-derived CDR1 and CDR2 are DFQATT and SNEGSKA (reference sequence). The CDR3 covers 14 residues. The J segment lost 4 bases and the V segment lost 6 bases, leaving 12 bases of the junction unmatched. CDR3 in amino acids: CSATSGTVGYEQYF. The CDR3 DNA reads TGCAGTGCGACTTCCGGGACAGTTGGGTACGAGCAGTACTTC.

About this clonotype: Just one base apart from a much larger clone, this may be a read error. The V call is TRBV20-1, the J call TRBJ1-4; 7 bases fit TRBD1. Per the germline V gene, CDR1 is DFQATT and CDR2 is SNEGSKA (reference sequence). The CDR3 sequence is 13 residues long. CDR3 loop: CSARPGQLEELFF. CDR3 nucleotide sequence: TGCAGTGCGCGACCGGGACAGCTTGAAGAACTGTTTTTT.

This clonotype was observed a handful of times. The V call is TRBV24-1, the J call TRBJ2-1, with 10 positions matching TRBD2. The CDR3 has 19 amino acids. CDR1 and CDR2 (germline): KGHDR, SFDVKD. V gave up 3 bases and J gave up 7 bases; unmatched junction bases: 17. CDR3 sequence reads: CATSDPRITSGREGNEQFF. CDR3 sequence (DNA): TGTGCCACCAGTGATCCGCGGATCACAAGCGGGAGGGAAGGAAATGAGCAGTTCTTC.

The chain carries TRBV24-1 and TRBJ2-1; 8 bases match TRBD1. Per the germline V gene, CDR1 is KGHDR and CDR2 is SFDVKD. This CDR3 has 16 residues. V lost 3 bases, J lost 0 bases, and 3 bases stayed unmatched. This CDR3 reads CATSDRTGTSYNEQFF. In DNA, the CDR3 is TGTGCCACCAGTGATCGGACAGGGACCTCCTACAATGAGCAGTTCTTC.

In this sample, this clonotype turned up once. The chain recombines TRBV6-2 or TRBV6-3 with TRBJ2-3; the match to TRBD1 covers 7 bases. J lost 14 bases, V lost 4 bases, and 18 bases had no gene match. The CDR3 contains 15 residues. Germline V lookup: CDR1 MNHEY, CDR2 SVGEGT. CDR3 DNA sequence: TGTGCCAGCAGTTCGGACAGGATGGTGAACAGATACGCGTATTTT. This gives the protein CASSSDRMVNRYAYF.

This clonotype was recorded once. The chain joins TRBV20-1 to TRBJ2-3, with D maybe TRBD2 (7 bases). Germline assignment: CDR1 DFQATT and CDR2 SNEGSKA (reference sequence). Trimming left V 0 bases short and J 0 bases short, with 22 bases between. The CDR3 extends over 19 amino acids. The CDR3 loop reads CSARDFGGPGPLSTDTQYF. CDR3 coding DNA: TGCAGTGCTAGAGATTTCGGGGGGCCGGGGCCCCTAAGCACAGATACGCAGTATTTT.

The chain recombines TRBV25-1 with TRBJ2-7; weak D call: TRBD2 (6 bases). The germline V and J ends were trimmed by 7 bases and 3 bases, with 13 bases remaining between them. The CDR3 is 13 residues long. Germline assignment: CDR1 MGHDK and CDR2 SYGVNS. CDR3 amino acids: CASKGPGVYEQYF. The DNA of the CDR3 is TGTGCCAGCAAGGGTCCGGGAGTCTACGAGCAGTACTTC.

The chain has TRBV29-1 and TRBJ2-2; 9 nucleotides match TRBD2. Unmatched junction bases numbered 12, after V lost 5 bases and J lost 5 bases. Germline CDR1 is SQVTM and CDR2 is ANQGSEA. The CDR3 extends over 16 amino acids. CDR3 sequence reads: CSVKLGIAGVTGELFF. CDR3 DNA: TGCAGCGTTAAATTGGGAATAGCGGGAGTAACCGGGGAGCTGTTTTTT.

This chain joins TRBV6-4 and TRBJ2-7; perhaps TRBD1 as D (6 bases). Germline V gene sequence: CDR1 MRHNA, CDR2 SNTAGT. The germline V and J ends were trimmed by 2 bases and 3 bases, with 17 bases remaining between them. CDR3 length: 16 amino acids. CDR3 amino acids: CASSDPTGTSLYEQYF. The CDR3 region has the DNA TGTGCCAGCAGTGACCCAACCGGGACATCGCTCTACGAGCAGTACTTC.

The chain uses TRBV11-1 and TRBJ2-4; D perhaps matches TRBD2 (6 bases). The germline V and J ends were trimmed by 2 bases and 0 bases, with 8 bases remaining between them. The CDR3 is 15 amino acids. Germline V lookup: CDR1 SGHAT, CDR2 FQDESV (reference sequence). The CDR3 sequence is CASSLPGLAKNIQYF. The DNA of the CDR3 is TGTGCCAGCAGCTTACCGGGACTAGCCAAAAACATTCAGTACTTC.

The chain carries TRBV12-3 or TRBV12-4 and TRBJ1-1, with a possible D match to TRBD1 (6 bases). Trimming cost V 4 bases and J 6 bases, with 15 bases left between them. The CDR3 spans 14 residues. The CDR3 DNA reads as TGTGCCAGCAGTTCCACAAGGACAGTACCTGAAGCTTTCTTT. Its translation: CASSSTRTVPEAFF.

The chain has TRBV5-1 and TRBJ2-5; D possibly matches TRBD1 or TRBD2 (6 bases each). Trimming took off 3 bases at V and 5 bases at J, with 14 bases between the two ends. In germline, CDR1 is SGHRS, CDR2 YFSETQ. The CDR3 covers 14 residues. The CDR3 nucleotides read TGCGCCAGCAGCTGGGGGGCAGGTTCGGAGACCCAGTACTTC. It specifies CASSWGAGSETQYF.

The chain links TRBV14 to TRBJ2-4; 7 bases align to TRBD1. The J call is in doubt because the DNA end fits TRBJ2-7 better. Germline CDR1 SGHDN, CDR2 FVKESK. The CDR3 covers 14 residues. CDR3 in amino acids: CASSHWDRPYEQYF. DNA of the CDR3: TGTGCCAGCAGCCACTGGGACAGACCCTACGAGCAGTACTTC.